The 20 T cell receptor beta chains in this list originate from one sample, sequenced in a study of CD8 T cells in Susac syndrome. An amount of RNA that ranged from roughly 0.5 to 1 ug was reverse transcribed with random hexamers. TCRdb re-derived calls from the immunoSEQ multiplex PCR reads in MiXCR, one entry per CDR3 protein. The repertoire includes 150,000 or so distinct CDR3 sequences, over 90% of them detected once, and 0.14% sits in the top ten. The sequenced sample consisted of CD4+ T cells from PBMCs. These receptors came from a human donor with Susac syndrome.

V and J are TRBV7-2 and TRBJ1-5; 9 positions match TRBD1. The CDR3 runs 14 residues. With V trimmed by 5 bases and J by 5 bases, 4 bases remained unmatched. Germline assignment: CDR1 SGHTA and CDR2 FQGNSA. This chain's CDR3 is CASSHRQGDQPQHF. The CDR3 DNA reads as TGTGCCAGCAGCCACCGACAGGGGGATCAGCCCCAGCATTTT. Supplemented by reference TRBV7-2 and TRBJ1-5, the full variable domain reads GAGVSQSPSNKVTEKGKDVELRCDPISGHTALYWYRQSLGQGLEFLIYFQGNSAPDKSGLPSDRFSAERTGGSVSTLTIQRTQQEDSAVYLCASSHRQGDQPQHFGDGTRLSIL.

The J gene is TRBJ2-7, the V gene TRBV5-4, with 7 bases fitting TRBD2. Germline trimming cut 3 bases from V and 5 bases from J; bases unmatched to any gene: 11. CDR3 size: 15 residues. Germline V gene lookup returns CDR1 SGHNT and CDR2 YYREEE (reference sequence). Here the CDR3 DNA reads TGTGCCAGCAGCTCCGGGGGGAGGCCGCAGAACGAGCAGTACTTC. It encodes CASSSGGRPQNEQYF.

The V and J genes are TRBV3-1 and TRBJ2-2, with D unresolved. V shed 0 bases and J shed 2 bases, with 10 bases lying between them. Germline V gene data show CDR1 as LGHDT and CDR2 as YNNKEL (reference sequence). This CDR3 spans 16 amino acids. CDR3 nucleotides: TGTGCCAGCAGCCAAGATCTAAGGCTTAACACCGGGGAGCTGTTTTTT. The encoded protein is CASSQDLRLNTGELFF.

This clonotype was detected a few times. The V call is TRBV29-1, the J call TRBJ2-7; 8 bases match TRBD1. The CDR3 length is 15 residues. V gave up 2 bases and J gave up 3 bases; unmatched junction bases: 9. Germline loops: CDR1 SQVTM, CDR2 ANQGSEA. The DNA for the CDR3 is TGCAGCGTTGAACTCCAGGGGGCGATCGGCTACGAGCAGTACTTC. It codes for CSVELQGAIGYEQYF.

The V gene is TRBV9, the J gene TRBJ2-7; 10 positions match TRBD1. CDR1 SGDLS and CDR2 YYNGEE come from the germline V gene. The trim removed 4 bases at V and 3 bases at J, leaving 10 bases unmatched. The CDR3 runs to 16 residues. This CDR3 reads CASSTGTGAIFYEQYF. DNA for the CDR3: TGTGCCAGCAGCACCGGGACAGGGGCGATTTTCTACGAGCAGTACTTC.

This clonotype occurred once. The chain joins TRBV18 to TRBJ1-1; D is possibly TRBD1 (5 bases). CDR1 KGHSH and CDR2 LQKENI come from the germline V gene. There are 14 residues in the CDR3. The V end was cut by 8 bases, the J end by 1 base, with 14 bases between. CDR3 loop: CASARGETNTEAFF. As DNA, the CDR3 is TGTGCCAGCGCACGGGGGGAGACGAACACTGAAGCTTTCTTT.

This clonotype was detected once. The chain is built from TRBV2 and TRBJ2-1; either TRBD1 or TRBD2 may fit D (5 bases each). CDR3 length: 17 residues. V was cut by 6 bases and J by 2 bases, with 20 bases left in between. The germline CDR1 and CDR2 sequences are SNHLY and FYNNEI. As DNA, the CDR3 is TGTGCCAGCAGGGGGGTTCCGGGCTTGAGGCCCTACAATGAGCAGTTCTTC. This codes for CASRGVPGLRPYNEQFF.

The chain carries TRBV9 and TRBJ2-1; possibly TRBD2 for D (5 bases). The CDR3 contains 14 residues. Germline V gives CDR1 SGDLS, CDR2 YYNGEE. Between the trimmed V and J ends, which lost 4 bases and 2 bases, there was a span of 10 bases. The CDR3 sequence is CASSLGEAYNEQFF. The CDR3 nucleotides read TGTGCCAGCAGCCTCGGGGAAGCCTACAATGAGCAGTTCTTC.

CDR3 DNA sequence: TGCAGTGCTAGTTCCGGGGCGGGAGTCGTCACCGGGGAGCTGTTTTTT. This translates into CSASSGAGVVTGELFF. The V call is TRBV20-1, the J call TRBJ2-2, with 7 bases that match TRBD2. Trimming cost V 3 bases and J 4 bases; bases outside gene matches: 11. The germline gives CDR1 DFQATT, CDR2 SNEGSKA (reference sequence). The CDR3 spans 16 residues.

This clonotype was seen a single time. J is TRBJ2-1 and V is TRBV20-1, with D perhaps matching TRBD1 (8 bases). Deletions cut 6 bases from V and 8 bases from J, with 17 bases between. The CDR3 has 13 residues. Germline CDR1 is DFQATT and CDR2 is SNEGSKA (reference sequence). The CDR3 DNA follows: TGCAGTGCCCTATGGACAGGGAGGGATGAGCAGTTCTTC. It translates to CSALWTGRDEQFF.

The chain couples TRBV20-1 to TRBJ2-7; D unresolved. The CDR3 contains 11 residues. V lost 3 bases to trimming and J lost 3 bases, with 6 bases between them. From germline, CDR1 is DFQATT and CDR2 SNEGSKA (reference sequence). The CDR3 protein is CSASSGYEQYF. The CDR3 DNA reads TGCAGTGCTAGTTCCGGCTACGAGCAGTACTTC.

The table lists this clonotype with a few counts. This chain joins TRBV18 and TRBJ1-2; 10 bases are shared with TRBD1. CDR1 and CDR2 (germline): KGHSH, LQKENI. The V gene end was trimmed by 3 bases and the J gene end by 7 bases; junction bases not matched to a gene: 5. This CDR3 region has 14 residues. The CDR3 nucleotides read TGTGCCAGCTCACCGGGACAGGGGTTAGGTGGCTACACCTTC. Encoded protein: CASSPGQGLGGYTF. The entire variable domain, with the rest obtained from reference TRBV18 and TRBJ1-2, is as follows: NAGVMQNPRHLVRRRGQEARLRCSPMKGHSHVYWYRQLPEEGLKFMVYLQKENIIDESGMPKERFSAEFPKEGPSILRIQQVVRGDSAAYFCASSPGQGLGGYTFGSGTRLTVV.

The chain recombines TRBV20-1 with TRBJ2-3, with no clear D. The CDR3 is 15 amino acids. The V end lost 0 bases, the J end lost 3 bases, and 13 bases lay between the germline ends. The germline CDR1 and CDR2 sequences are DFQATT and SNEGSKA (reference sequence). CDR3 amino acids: CSARDSMAVTDTQYF. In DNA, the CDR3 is TGCAGTGCTAGAGATTCCATGGCAGTAACAGATACGCAGTATTTT.

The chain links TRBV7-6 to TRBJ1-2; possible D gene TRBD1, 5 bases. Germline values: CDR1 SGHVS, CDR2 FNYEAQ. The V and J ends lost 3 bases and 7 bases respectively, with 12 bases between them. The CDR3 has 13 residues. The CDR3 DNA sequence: TGTGCCAGCAGCTTGAGGGGAGGGCTTGGCTACACCTTC. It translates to CASSLRGGLGYTF.

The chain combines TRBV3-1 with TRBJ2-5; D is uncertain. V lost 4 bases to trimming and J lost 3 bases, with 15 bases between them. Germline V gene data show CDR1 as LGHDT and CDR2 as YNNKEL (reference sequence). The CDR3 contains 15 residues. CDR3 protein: CASSPHSGRKETQYF. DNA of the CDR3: TGTGCCAGCAGCCCCCATTCCGGCAGAAAAGAGACCCAGTACTTC.

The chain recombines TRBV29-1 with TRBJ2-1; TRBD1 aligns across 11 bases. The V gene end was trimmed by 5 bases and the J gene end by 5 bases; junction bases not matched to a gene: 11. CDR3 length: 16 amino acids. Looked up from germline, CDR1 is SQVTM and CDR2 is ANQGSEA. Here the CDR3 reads CSVPNFPDRGHNEQFF. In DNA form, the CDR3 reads TGCAGCGTTCCAAATTTCCCGGACAGGGGGCACAATGAGCAGTTCTTC.

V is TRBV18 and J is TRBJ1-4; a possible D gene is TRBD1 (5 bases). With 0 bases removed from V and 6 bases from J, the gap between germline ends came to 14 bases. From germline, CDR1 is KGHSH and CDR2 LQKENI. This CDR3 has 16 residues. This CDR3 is CASSPPNRLSDEKLFF. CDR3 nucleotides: TGTGCCAGCTCACCACCGAACAGGTTGTCGGATGAAAAACTGTTTTTT.

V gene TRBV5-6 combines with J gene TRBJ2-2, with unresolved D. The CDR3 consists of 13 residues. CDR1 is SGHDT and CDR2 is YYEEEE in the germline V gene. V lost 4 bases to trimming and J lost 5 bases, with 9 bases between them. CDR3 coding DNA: TGTGCCAGCAGCCCGACCAGGACCGGGGAGCTGTTTTTT. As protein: CASSPTRTGELFF.

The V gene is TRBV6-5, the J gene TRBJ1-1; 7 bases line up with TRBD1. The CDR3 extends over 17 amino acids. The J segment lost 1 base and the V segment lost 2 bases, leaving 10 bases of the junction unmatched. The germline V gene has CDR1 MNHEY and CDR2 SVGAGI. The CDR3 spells CASSYRTTGSGNTEAFF. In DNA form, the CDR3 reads TGTGCCAGCAGTTACCGGACGACAGGGTCTGGGAACACTGAAGCTTTCTTT.

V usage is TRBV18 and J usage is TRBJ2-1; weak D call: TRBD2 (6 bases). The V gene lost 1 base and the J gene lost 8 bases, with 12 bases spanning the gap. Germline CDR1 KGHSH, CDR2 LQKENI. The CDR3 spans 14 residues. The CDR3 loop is CASSPRGTADEQFF. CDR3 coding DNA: TGTGCCAGCTCACCACGCGGGACGGCCGATGAGCAGTTCTTC.